These 11 T cell receptor beta chains were all obtained from the same sample, sequenced in a study of healthy donors' naive CD4 and CD8 T cells (dated by TCRdb to about 2015). Sequenced on a 454 GS FLX Titanium. A previously published linear amplification protocol was used to build the TCR libraries, starting from roughly 500 ng of total RNA. TCRdb applied fastp at Q25 and MiXCR to the public reads, then kept only in-frame beta chains. Each entry merges the rows of one CDR3 protein and shows their most common DNA and genes. This sample comprises approximately 180,000 distinct CDR3 sequences, around 74% of them detected only once. The ten largest clones represent 2.3% of the sample. The sequencing input was naive CD4+ and CD8+ T cells sorted from blood, pooled from several donors. Read against the paper, the sample's cell subset or site label means: FACS-sorted naive CD4+ (CD45RO-CD45RA+) and naive CD8+ (CD45RA+CD27bright) T cells. All receptors derive from a pool of human donors in good health; the sample pools cells from several healthy donors.

The chain couples TRBV29-1 to TRBJ2-5, with D possibly TRBD2 on 5 matching bases. The CDR3 runs to 10 residues. The V gene's germline CDR1 is SQVTM and CDR2 ANQGSEA. CDR3 region: CMGDQETQYF. The CDR3 coding sequence is TGCATGGGAGATCAAGAGACCCAGTACTTC.

In its sample, this clonotype was seen a few times. The rearrangement uses TRBV5-4 and TRBJ2-5, with 7 bases matching TRBD2. With V trimmed by 4 bases and J by 4 bases, 10 bases remained unmatched. Germline V gives CDR1 SGHNT, CDR2 YYREEE (reference sequence). The CDR3 has 15 amino acids. This CDR3 is CASSPRGGRGETQYF. In DNA, the CDR3 is TGTGCCAGCAGCCCCCGTGGCGGGAGAGGAGAGACCCAGTACTTC.

V is TRBV27 and J is TRBJ1-6, with D perhaps matching TRBD1 (5 bases). CDR1 and CDR2 (germline): MNHEY, SMNVEV (reference sequence). Trimming left V 4 bases short and J 10 bases short, with 14 bases between. CDR3 length: 14 amino acids. CDR3 loop: CASSSTGGGSPLHF. The CDR3 bases are TGTGCCAGCAGTTCGACTGGGGGAGGCTCACCCCTCCACTTT.

This chain joins TRBV11-1 and TRBJ2-7; a possible D gene is TRBD2 (6 bases). The germline V gene encodes CDR1 SGHAT and CDR2 FQDESV (reference sequence). V lost 5 bases and J 3 bases, leaving 20 bases between the germline ends. This CDR3 comprises 16 residues. The CDR3 sequence: CASSKASSGKIYEQYF. The CDR3 nucleotides read TGTGCCAGCAGCAAGGCGAGTAGCGGAAAGATCTACGAGCAGTACTTC.

The V gene is TRBV2, the J gene TRBJ2-5; D remains unclear. Germline V gives CDR1 SNHLY, CDR2 FYNNEI. V was shortened by 7 bases and J by 3 bases, with 18 bases between the two germline ends. The CDR3 loop spans 15 amino acids. CDR3 nucleotides: TGTGCCAGCACCCTTCCGCATACGGAAAAAGAGACCCAGTACTTC. Translated: CASTLPHTEKETQYF.

The V and J genes are TRBV19 and TRBJ2-1; 9 bases match TRBD1. Germline V gives CDR1 LNHDA, CDR2 SQIVND (reference sequence). The CDR3 spans 14 residues. Unmatched junction bases numbered 9, after V lost 6 bases and J lost 9 bases. CDR3 region: CASRTRDREGEQFF. The CDR3 DNA follows: TGTGCCAGTAGGACCCGGGACAGGGAGGGTGAGCAGTTCTTC.

The rearrangement uses TRBV29-1 and TRBJ2-3, with D perhaps matching TRBD2 (6 bases). Trimming removed 8 bases at V and 0 bases at J, with 15 bases between. The CDR3 extends over 14 amino acids. CDR1 and CDR2 from the germline V gene are SQVTM and ANQGSEA. The CDR3, as DNA: TGCAGCCTAACCGGGAGCTCTAGCACAGATACGCAGTATTTT. Protein sequence: CSLTGSSSTDTQYF.

The chain is built from TRBV6-5 and TRBJ1-3; TRBD1 matches at 7 bases. Looked up from germline, CDR1 is MNHEY and CDR2 is SVGAGI. This CDR3 is 15 amino acids long. The ends lost 0 bases at V and 2 bases at J; junction bases unmatched: 1. CDR3 sequence (DNA): TGTGCCAGCAGTTACTCCGGGACAGCTGGAAACACCATATATTTT. It translates to CASSYSGTAGNTIYF.

This rearrangement joins TRBV6-5 to TRBJ1-1, with 8 bases fitting TRBD1. V lost 6 bases and J lost 5; bases outside the gene matches: 5. The CDR3 totals 13 residues. From germline, CDR1 is MNHEY and CDR2 SVGAGI. CDR3 sequence reads: CASRDRDGTEAFF. CDR3 DNA: TGTGCCAGCAGGGACAGGGATGGGACTGAAGCTTTCTTT.

This clonotype has only a few counts. The chain couples TRBV6-5 to TRBJ1-1; 10 positions agree with TRBD1. With 5 bases clipped from V and 2 bases from J, the junction kept 2 bases outside the gene matches. The CDR3 extends over 14 amino acids. CDR1 and CDR2 (germline): MNHEY, SVGAGI. CDR3 sequence (DNA): TGTGCCAGCAGTCGGGACAGGGGAAACACTGAAGCTTTCTTT. It codes for CASSRDRGNTEAFF.

The gene calls are TRBV11-3 and TRBJ2-1; the D gene is possibly TRBD2 (6 bases). The CDR3 is 15 residues long. Trimming took off 0 bases at V and 3 bases at J, with 9 bases between the two ends. In germline, CDR1 is SGHNT, CDR2 YENEEA. This CDR3 reads CASSLDTGVYNEQFF. The CDR3 DNA reads TGTGCCAGCAGCTTAGACACGGGAGTCTACAATGAGCAGTTCTTC.